This is a list of T cell receptor beta chains from one sample in a study of T cell responses to AZD1222 COVID-19 vaccine. Method: immunoSEQ multiplex PCR; TCRdb's copy keeps in-frame clones and lacks some. This repertoire shows 64,000 or so clones, about four fifths found once; its top ten account for about 7%. The sample here was peripheral blood, taken on day 0 of AZD1222 vaccination. The receptor source for this set is an adult in good health. Each CDR3 is given with its conserved first and last residue. A D gene is named only where the DNA matches it firmly. Size is stated for part of the rows, as once, few or many counts, or as a class when the clone is expanded.

>16|-|TRBV6-4|TRBJ2-7|TRBD2
CASSDGLAGNSYEQYF
TGTGCCAGCAGTGACGGACTAGCGGGGAACTCCTACGAGCAGTACTTC
>16|-|TRBV30|TRBJ1-2|-
CAWTGWGKNSNYGYTF
TGTGCCTGGACCGGGTGGGGGAAAAATTCTAACTATGGCTACACCTTC
>14|-|TRBV20-1|TRBJ2-5|-
CSASGDGDTETQYF
TGCAGTGCTAGTGGTGACGGAGATACAGAGACCCAGTACTTC
>14|-|TRBV7-6|TRBJ2-7|-
CASSLGMGGYEQYF
TGTGCCAGCAGCTTAGGAATGGGGGGTTACGAGCAGTACTTC
>14|-|TRBV7-2|TRBJ2-7|-
CASSNRQLSYEQYF
TGTGCCAGCAGCAACCGACAACTCTCCTACGAGCAGTACTTC
>17|-|TRBV4-3|TRBJ2-3|TRBD2
CASSQDVAGGRTDTQYF
TGCGCCAGCAGCCAAGATGTGGCGGGGGGGAGGACAGATACGCAGTATTTT
>14|-|TRBV6-5|TRBJ2-5|TRBD1
CASSYGRGLETQYF
TGTGCCAGCAGCTACGGCAGGGGGCTTGAGACCCAGTACTTC
>13|few|TRBV27|TRBJ1-4|-
CASSLGGEEKLFF
TGTGCCAGCAGTTTAGGGGGAGAAGAAAAACTGTTTTTT
>15|-|TRBV4-3|TRBJ1-1|-
CASSQDGQRSTEAFF
TGCGCCAGCAGCCAAGATGGACAGCGATCCACTGAAGCTTTCTTT
>15|few|TRBV27|TRBJ2-3|TRBD1
CASSLQDRGTDTQYF
TGTGCCAGCAGTTTACAGGACAGGGGAACAGATACGCAGTATTTT
>14|-|TRBV12-5|TRBJ2-7|TRBD1
CASGLGQGAYEQYF
TGTGCTAGTGGTTTGGGGCAGGGGGCCTACGAGCAGTACTTC
>13|-|TRBV19|TRBJ1-5|-
CASSIERRQPQHF
TGTGCCAGTAGTATAGAGAGACGGCAGCCCCAGCATTTT
>14|-|TRBV6-5|TRBJ2-1|TRBD1
CASSYADRYNEQFF
TGTGCCAGCAGTTATGCGGACAGGTACAATGAGCAGTTCTTC
>13|-|TRBV6-5|TRBJ2-5|-
CASRPTGRETQYF
TGTGCCAGCAGACCGACAGGGAGGGAGACCCAGTACTTC
>16|-|TRBV2|TRBJ2-2|TRBD1
CASRDRGRGNTGELFF
TGTGCCAGCCGGGACAGGGGCCGGGGTAACACCGGGGAGCTGTTTTTT
>13|once|TRBV6-2/TRBV6-3|TRBJ2-3|-
CASSYSRGYTQYF
TGTGCCAGCAGTTACTCGAGGGGGTATACGCAGTATTTT
>13|-|TRBV10-3|TRBJ1-2|-
CAISVERNYGYTF
TGTGCCATCAGTGTAGAGCGAAACTATGGCTACACCTTC
>16|-|TRBV3-1/TRBV3-2|TRBJ2-1|TRBD2
CASSQDNSGGPGEQFF
TGTGCCAGCAGCCAAGACAACAGCGGGGGCCCAGGTGAGCAGTTCTTC
>15|-|TRBV7-2|TRBJ2-1|-
CASSLSLLSYNEQFF
TGTGCCAGCAGCTTGTCTCTGCTATCCTACAATGAGCAGTTCTTC
>16|-|TRBV4-1|TRBJ2-7|TRBD2
CASSQGLARSSYEQYF
TGCGCCAGCAGCCAAGGACTAGCGCGGAGCTCCTACGAGCAGTACTTC
>14|few|TRBV27|TRBJ1-5|-
CASSLGEGLQPQHF
TGTGCCAGCAGTTTGGGGGAGGGCTTACAGCCCCAGCATTTT
>13|-|TRBV2|TRBJ2-3|-
CASRVRGTDTQYF
TGTGCCAGCAGAGTCAGGGGCACAGATACGCAGTATTTT
>11|-|TRBV5-6|TRBJ2-7|-
CASSRRNEQYF
TGTGCCAGCAGCCGAAGGAACGAGCAGTACTTC
>21|-|TRBV6-2/TRBV6-3|TRBJ2-5|TRBD2
CASSYLPDLAGGLSDQETQYF
TGTGCCAGCAGTTATCTCCCTGATCTAGCGGGGGGCCTCTCTGACCAAGAGACCCAGTACTTC
>14|-|TRBV29-1|TRBJ1-1|TRBD1
CSVGEGALDTEAFF
TGCAGCGTTGGCGAGGGGGCGCTTGACACTGAAGCTTTCTTT
>12|-|TRBV7-6|TRBJ2-7|-
CASSLGTVEQYF
TGTGCCAGCAGCTTAGGTACAGTCGAGCAGTACTTC
>13|-|TRBV19|TRBJ2-4|TRBD2
CASSDAGRDIQYF
TGTGCCAGTAGTGATGCAGGGAGGGACATTCAGTACTTC
>13|-|TRBV6-6|TRBJ2-7|-
CASSHLSASEQYF
TGTGCCAGCAGTCACTTGAGCGCCTCCGAGCAGTACTTC
>16|-|TRBV5-1|TRBJ2-5|TRBD2
CASSVASGEEKETQYF
TGCGCCAGCAGCGTGGCTAGCGGTGAAGAAAAAGAGACCCAGTACTTC
>14|-|TRBV11-2|TRBJ1-1|-
CASSLSGVNTEAFF
TGTGCCAGCAGCCTAAGCGGGGTGAACACTGAAGCTTTCTTT
>17|-|TRBV6-2/TRBV6-3|TRBJ1-1|-
CASSHPPIGGVNTEAFF
TGTGCCAGCAGTCACCCACCCATCGGCGGGGTGAACACTGAAGCTTTCTTT
>16|-|TRBV7-7|TRBJ2-1|TRBD1
CASSLLGTGGLNEQFF
TGTGCCAGCAGCCTCCTCGGGACAGGGGGCCTCAATGAGCAGTTCTTC
>17|-|TRBV11-1|TRBJ2-1|TRBD2
CASSLALAGVGKNEQFF
TGTGCCAGCAGCTTAGCACTAGCGGGGGTGGGGAAAAATGAGCAGTTCTTC
>15|-|TRBV18|TRBJ2-3|TRBD2
CASQGLAGSTDTQYF
TGTGCCAGCCAAGGACTAGCGGGGTCCACAGATACGCAGTATTTT
>13|-|TRBV4-3|TRBJ2-1|TRBD2
CASSQGEGNEQFF
TGCGCCAGCAGCCAAGGGGAGGGTAATGAGCAGTTCTTC
>13|once|TRBV25-1|TRBJ1-2|-
CASSPFGGDGYTF
TGTGCCAGCAGCCCTTTCGGGGGAGATGGCTACACCTTC
>18|many|TRBV4-2|TRBJ2-7|TRBD1
CASTHDDWGTGKPYEQYF
TGTGCCAGCACCCACGACGACTGGGGGACAGGCAAACCTTACGAGCAGTACTTC
>12|-|TRBV12-3/TRBV12-4|TRBJ1-1|-
CASSPWTGEAFF
TGTGCCAGCAGCCCCTGGACGGGTGAAGCTTTCTTT
>16|-|TRBV4-3|TRBJ1-1|TRBD1
CASSQFAIRGTVEAFF
TGCGCCAGCAGCCAATTTGCTATCCGCGGGACAGTTGAAGCTTTCTTT
>15|-|TRBV6-5|TRBJ2-7|-
CASSYSVGLGAEQYF
TGTGCCAGCAGTTACTCGGTTGGGTTGGGGGCCGAGCAGTACTTC
>16|-|TRBV7-8|TRBJ2-7|TRBD2
CASSHTREGFSYEQYF
TGTGCCAGCAGCCATACTCGGGAGGGGTTCTCCTACGAGCAGTACTTC
>13|few|TRBV6-5|TRBJ1-1|-
CASRPGPHTEAFF
TGTGCCAGCAGGCCCGGACCGCACACTGAAGCTTTCTTT
>14|-|TRBV28|TRBJ1-6|-
CASRDVDGTSPLHF
TGTGCCAGCAGAGACGTGGATGGTACTTCACCCCTCCACTTT
>15|once|TRBV11-3|TRBJ2-2|-
CASSLRTANPRELFF
TGTGCCAGCAGCTTAAGGACAGCCAACCCCCGGGAGCTGTTTTTT
>15|-|TRBV4-3|TRBJ1-6|-
CASSQVWAGDSPLHF
TGCGCCAGCAGCCAAGTATGGGCAGGAGATTCACCCCTCCACTTT
>12|-|TRBV2|TRBJ2-3|-
CASSLLGDTQYF
TGTGCCAGCAGTTTACTGGGAGATACGCAGTATTTT
>15|once|TRBV6-4|TRBJ2-3|TRBD2
CASSISSGGADTQYF
TGTGCCAGCAGTATTTCTAGCGGGGGGGCCGATACGCAGTATTTT
>15|-|TRBV6-1|TRBJ2-7|TRBD2
CASSEGLAASYEQYF
TGTGCCAGCAGTGAGGGGCTAGCGGCGAGCTACGAGCAGTACTTC
>16|-|TRBV6-2/TRBV6-3|TRBJ2-1|TRBD2
CASSHLLAGGWNEQFF
TGTGCCAGCAGCCACCTACTAGCGGGGGGCTGGAATGAGCAGTTCTTC
>13|-|TRBV5-1|TRBJ1-1|-
CASSWGDDTEAFF
TGCGCCAGCAGCTGGGGCGACGATACTGAAGCTTTCTTT
>18|-|TRBV4-2|TRBJ2-7|TRBD1
CASTKDDWGTGKPYEQYF
TGTGCCAGCACCAAAGACGACTGGGGGACAGGCAAACCTTACGAGCAGTACTTC
>16|-|TRBV19|TRBJ2-7|TRBD1
CASSPVTGYDSYEQYF
TGTGCCAGTTCGCCTGTGACAGGGTATGATTCCTACGAGCAGTACTTC
>15|-|TRBV27|TRBJ2-7|TRBD1
CASSSHDRAAYEQYF
TGTGCCAGCAGTTCCCACGACAGGGCAGCCTACGAGCAGTACTTC
>17|-|TRBV23-1|TRBJ2-6|-
CASSSPPTSSGANVLTF
TGCGCCAGCAGTTCGCCACCCACGAGCTCTGGGGCCAACGTCCTGACTTTC
>13|-|TRBV6-2/TRBV6-3|TRBJ2-2|-
CASSRRGTGELFF
TGTGCCAGCAGCCGAAGGGGCACCGGGGAGCTGTTTTTT
>11|-|TRBV21-1|TRBJ1-5|-
CEETSNQPQHF
TGTGAAGAGACTAGCAATCAGCCCCAGCATTTT
>16|-|TRBV13|TRBJ2-4|-
CASSLAGVLAKNIQYF
TGTGCCAGCAGCTTAGCAGGGGTGTTAGCCAAAAACATTCAGTACTTC
>12|-|TRBV10-3|TRBJ1-4|-
CAISRTAEKLFF
TGTGCCATCTCTAGGACAGCGGAAAAACTGTTTTTT
>14|-|TRBV6-5|TRBJ2-7|-
CASSVTILSGEQYF
TGTGCCAGCAGCGTCACGATCCTATCAGGCGAGCAGTACTTC